The present T cell receptor (beta chain) was sequenced within a study of CD8 T cells in ankylosing spondylitis. Many counts were recorded for this clonotype. From germline, CDR1 is MRHNA and CDR2 SNTAGT. The CDR3 runs to 14 residues. The V end was cut by 0 bases, the J end by 6 bases, with 11 bases between. Each CDR3 protein is one row after TCRdb ran MiXCR on the 5' RACE reads. The top ten hold 25% to 40% of the sample, which has under 300,000 distinct CDR3 sequences, 18% seen once. The chain has TRBV6-4 and TRBJ1-1; D ambiguous. Sequenced sample: blood, either unsorted or a sorted T cell fraction (not recorded which). The receptor comes from a male donor with ankylosing spondylitis or in good health (not recorded which). In DNA, the CDR3 is TGTGCCAGCAGTGACTCGGCGGGTGGGTCTGAAGCTTTCTTT. This sequence encodes CASSDSAGGSEAFF.